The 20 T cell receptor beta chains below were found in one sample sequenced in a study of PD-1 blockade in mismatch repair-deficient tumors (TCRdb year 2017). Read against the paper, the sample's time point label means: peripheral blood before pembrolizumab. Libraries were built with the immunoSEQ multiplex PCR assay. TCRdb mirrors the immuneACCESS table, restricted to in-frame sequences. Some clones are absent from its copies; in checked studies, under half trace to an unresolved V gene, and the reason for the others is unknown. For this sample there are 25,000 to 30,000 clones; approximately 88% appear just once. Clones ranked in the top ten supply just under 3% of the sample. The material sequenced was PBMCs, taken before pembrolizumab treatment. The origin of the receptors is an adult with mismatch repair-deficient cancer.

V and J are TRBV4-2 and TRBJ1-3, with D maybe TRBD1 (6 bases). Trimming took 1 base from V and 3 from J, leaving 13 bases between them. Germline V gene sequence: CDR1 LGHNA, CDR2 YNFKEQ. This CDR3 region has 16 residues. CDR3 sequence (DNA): TGTGCCAGCAGCCAAGTCCAGGGGCGCCTTGGAAACACCATATATTTT. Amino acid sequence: CASSQVQGRLGNTIYF.

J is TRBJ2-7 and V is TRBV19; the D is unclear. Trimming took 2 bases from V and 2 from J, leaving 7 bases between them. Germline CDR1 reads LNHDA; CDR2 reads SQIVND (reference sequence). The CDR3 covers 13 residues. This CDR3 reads CASSIRGTYEQYF. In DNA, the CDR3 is TGTGCCAGTAGTATAAGAGGCACCTACGAGCAGTACTTC.

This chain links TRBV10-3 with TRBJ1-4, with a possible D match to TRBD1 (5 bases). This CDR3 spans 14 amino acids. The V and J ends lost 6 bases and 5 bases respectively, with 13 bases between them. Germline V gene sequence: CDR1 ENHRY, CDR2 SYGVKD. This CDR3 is CAIREGEVNEKLFF. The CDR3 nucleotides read TGTGCCATCAGAGAAGGGGAGGTGAATGAAAAACTGTTTTTT.

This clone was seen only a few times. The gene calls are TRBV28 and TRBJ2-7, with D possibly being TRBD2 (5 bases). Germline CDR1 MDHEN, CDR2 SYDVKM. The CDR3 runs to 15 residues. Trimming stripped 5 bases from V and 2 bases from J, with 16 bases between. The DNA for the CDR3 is TGTGCCAGCAGTCAAGGAGGTACTAACACCTACGAGCAGTACTTC. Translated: CASSQGGTNTYEQYF.

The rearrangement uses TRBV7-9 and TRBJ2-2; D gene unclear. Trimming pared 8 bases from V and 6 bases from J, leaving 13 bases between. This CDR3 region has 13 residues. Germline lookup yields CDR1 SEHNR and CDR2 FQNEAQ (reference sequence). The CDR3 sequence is CASWAKAPGELFF. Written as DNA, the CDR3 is TGTGCCAGCTGGGCTAAGGCCCCCGGGGAGCTGTTTTTT.

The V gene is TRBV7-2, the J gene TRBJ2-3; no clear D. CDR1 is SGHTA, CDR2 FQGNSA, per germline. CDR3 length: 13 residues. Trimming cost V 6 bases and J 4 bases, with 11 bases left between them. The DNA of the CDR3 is TGTGCCAGCAGATCCTCTCTTGCAGATACGCAGTATTTT. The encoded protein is CASRSSLADTQYF.

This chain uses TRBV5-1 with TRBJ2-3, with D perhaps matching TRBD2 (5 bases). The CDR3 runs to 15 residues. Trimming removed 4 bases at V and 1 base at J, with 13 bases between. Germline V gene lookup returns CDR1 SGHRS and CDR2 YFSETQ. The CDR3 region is CASSIGPGGTDTQYF. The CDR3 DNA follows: TGCGCCAGCAGCATCGGCCCCGGGGGCACAGATACGCAGTATTTT. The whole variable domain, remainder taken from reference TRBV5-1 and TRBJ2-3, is KAGVTQTPRYLIKTRGQQVTLSCSPISGHRSVSWYQQTPGQGLQFLFEYFSETQRNKGNFPGRFSGRQFSNSRSEMNVSTLELGDSALYLCASSIGPGGTDTQYFGPGTRLTVL.

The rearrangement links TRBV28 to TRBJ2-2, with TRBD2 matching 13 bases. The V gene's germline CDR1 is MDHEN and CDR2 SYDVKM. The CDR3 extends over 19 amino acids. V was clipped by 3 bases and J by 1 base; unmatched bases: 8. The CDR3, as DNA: TGTGCCAGCAGTTTGGGTAGGGGACTAGCGGGACAGAACACCGGGGAGCTGTTTTTT. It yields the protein CASSLGRGLAGQNTGELFF.

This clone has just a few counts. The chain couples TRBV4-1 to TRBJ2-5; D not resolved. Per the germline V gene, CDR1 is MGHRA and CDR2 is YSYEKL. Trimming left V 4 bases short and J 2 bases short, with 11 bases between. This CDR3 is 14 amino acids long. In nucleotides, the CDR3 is TGCGCCAGCAGCCTGACAATTGGACAAGAGACCCAGTACTTC. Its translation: CASSLTIGQETQYF.

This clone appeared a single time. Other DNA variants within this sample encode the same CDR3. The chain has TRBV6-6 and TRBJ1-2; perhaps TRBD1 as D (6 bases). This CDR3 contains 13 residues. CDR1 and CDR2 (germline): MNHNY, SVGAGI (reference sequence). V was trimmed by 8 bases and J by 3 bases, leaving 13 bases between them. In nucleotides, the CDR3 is TGTGCCAGCCTCAACACAGGGTACTATGGCTACACCTTC. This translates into CASLNTGYYGYTF.

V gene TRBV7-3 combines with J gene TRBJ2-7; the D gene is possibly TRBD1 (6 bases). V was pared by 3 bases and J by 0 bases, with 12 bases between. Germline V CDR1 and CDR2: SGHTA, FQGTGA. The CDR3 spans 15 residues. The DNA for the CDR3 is TGTGCCAGCAGCTTCATGGGGGCGAGCTCCTACGAGCAGTACTTC. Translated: CASSFMGASSYEQYF. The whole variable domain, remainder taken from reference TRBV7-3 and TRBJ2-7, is GAGVSQTPSNKVTEKGKYVELRCDPISGHTALYWYRQSLGQGPEFLIYFQGTGAADDSGLPNDRFFAVRPEGSVSTLKIQRTERGDSAVYLCASSFMGASSYEQYFGPGTRLTVT.

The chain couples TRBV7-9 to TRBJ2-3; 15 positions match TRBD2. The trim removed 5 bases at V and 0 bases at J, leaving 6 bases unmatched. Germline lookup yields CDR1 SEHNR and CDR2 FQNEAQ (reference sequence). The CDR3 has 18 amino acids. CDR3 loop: CASSIPGLAGGSTDTQYF. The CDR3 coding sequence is TGTGCCAGCAGCATCCCGGGACTAGCGGGAGGAAGCACAGATACGCAGTATTTT.

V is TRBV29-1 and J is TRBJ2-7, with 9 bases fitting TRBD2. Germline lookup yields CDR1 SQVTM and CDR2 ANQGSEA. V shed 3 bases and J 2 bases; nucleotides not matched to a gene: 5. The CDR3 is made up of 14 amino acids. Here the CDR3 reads CSVDGAGGPYEQYF. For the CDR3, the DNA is TGCAGCGTTGATGGAGCGGGAGGACCCTACGAGCAGTACTTC.

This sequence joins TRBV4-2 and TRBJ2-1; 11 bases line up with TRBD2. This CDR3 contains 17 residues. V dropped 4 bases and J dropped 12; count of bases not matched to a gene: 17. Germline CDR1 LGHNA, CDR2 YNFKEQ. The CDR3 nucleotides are TGTGCCAGCAGCCCGGCTTATAGAACTAGCGGGAGCCAGCCGCAGTTCTTC. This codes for CASSPAYRTSGSQPQFF.

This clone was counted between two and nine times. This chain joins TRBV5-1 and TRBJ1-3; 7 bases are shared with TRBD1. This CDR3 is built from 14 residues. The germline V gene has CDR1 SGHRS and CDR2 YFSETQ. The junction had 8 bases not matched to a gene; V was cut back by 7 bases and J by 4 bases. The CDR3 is CASGRGISGNTIYF. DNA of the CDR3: TGCGCCAGCGGCAGGGGGATTAGCGGAAACACCATATATTTT. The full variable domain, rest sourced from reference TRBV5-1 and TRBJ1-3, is KAGVTQTPRYLIKTRGQQVTLSCSPISGHRSVSWYQQTPGQGLQFLFEYFSETQRNKGNFPGRFSGRQFSNSRSEMNVSTLELGDSALYLCASGRGISGNTIYFGEGSWLTVV.

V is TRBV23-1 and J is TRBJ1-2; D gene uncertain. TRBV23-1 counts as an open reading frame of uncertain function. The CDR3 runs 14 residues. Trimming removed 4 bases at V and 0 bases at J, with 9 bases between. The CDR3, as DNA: TGCGCCAGCAGTCTAAGCTCGGCTAACTATGGCTACACCTTC. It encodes CASSLSSANYGYTF.

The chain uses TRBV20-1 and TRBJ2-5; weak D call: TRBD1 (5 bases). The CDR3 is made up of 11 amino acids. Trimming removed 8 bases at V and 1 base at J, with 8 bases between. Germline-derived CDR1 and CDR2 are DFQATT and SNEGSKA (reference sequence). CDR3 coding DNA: TGCAGTCAGGGTAGCCAAGAGACCCAGTACTTC. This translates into CSQGSQETQYF.

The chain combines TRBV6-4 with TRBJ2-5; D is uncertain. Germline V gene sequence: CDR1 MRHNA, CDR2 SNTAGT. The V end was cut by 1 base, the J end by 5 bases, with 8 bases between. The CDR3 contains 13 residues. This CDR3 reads CASSDLPGETQYF. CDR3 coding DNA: TGTGCCAGCAGTGACTTGCCCGGGGAGACCCAGTACTTC.

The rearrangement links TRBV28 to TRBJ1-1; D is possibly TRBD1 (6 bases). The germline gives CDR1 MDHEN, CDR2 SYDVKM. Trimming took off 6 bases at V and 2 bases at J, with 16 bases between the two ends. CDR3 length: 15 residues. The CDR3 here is CASRGQRPPNTEAFF. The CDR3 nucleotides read TGTGCCAGCAGAGGACAGCGCCCTCCTAACACTGAAGCTTTCTTT.

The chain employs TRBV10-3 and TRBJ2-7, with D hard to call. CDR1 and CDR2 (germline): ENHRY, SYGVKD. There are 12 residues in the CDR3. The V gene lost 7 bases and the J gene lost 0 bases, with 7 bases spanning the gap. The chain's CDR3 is CAIKASSYEQYF. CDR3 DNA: TGTGCCATCAAAGCGAGCTCCTACGAGCAGTACTTC.